These T cell receptor beta chains were read from a single sample in a study of STAT5B mutations in CD4+ large granular lymphocyte leukemia. Clones were read by immunoSEQ multiplex PCR, and TCRdb kept only the in-frame ones, dropping some. The sample shows about 28,000 clones, approximately 80% of them seen only once. The sequencing input was CD4+ T cells from blood buffy coats. The source is a human donor in good health. Each CDR3 is given with its conserved first and last residue. Each record gives: clone size, J gene, V gene, D gene, CDR3 protein, CDR3 DNA. The D gene is left open where the match is weak. Clone size, where shown, is once, few, many, or a class for clones that have expanded.

NA | TRBJ1-1 | TRBV7-9 | TRBD1 | CASSLGSGTGSHTEAFF | TGTGCCAGCAGCTTAGGTAGCGGGACAGGCAGTCACACTGAAGCTTTCTTT
NA | TRBJ2-7 | TRBV14 | TRBD2 | CASSHLGLADYEQYF | TGTGCCAGCAGCCATCTCGGACTAGCGGACTACGAGCAGTACTTC
NA | TRBJ1-2 | TRBV6-5 | TRBD1 | CASSYSDRGINGYTF | TGTGCCAGCAGTTACTCGGACAGGGGGATTAATGGCTACACCTTC
NA | TRBJ1-1 | TRBV6-1 | NA | CASSPRGVTEAFF | TGTGCCAGCAGTCCACGGGGGGTGACTGAAGCTTTCTTT
once | TRBJ1-1 | TRBV11-1 | NA | CASSFNSLAEAFF | TGTGCCAGCAGCTTTAATTCGTTGGCTGAAGCTTTCTTT
NA | TRBJ2-3 | TRBV5-6 | TRBD2 | CASSARLAGGLGDTQYF | TGTGCCAGCAGCGCGAGACTAGCGGGGGGGCTAGGAGATACGCAGTATTTT
once | TRBJ2-6 | TRBV19 | TRBD2 | CASSISGGGSGANVLTF | TGTGCCAGTAGTATCTCGGGCGGGGGCTCTGGGGCCAACGTCCTGACTTTC
NA | TRBJ1-3 | TRBV4-3 | TRBD1 | CASSSGTAGNTIYF | TGCGCCAGCAGCTCAGGGACAGCCGGAAACACCATATATTTT
NA | TRBJ2-2 | TRBV19 | NA | CASSIGQLGTGELFF | TGTGCCAGTAGTATTGGTCAGTTAGGGACCGGGGAGCTGTTTTTT
NA | TRBJ1-4 | TRBV19 | NA | CASSAANEKLFF | TGTGCCAGTAGTGCCGCCAATGAAAAACTGTTTTTT
NA | TRBJ1-5 | TRBV5-6 | NA | CASSFSTGRDSNQPQHF | TGTGCCAGCAGCTTTAGTACAGGGCGGGATAGCAATCAGCCCCAGCATTTT
NA | TRBJ2-2 | TRBV9 | NA | CASSVAGQNTGELFF | TGTGCCAGCAGCGTAGCGGGCCAGAACACCGGGGAGCTGTTTTTT
few | TRBJ2-1 | TRBV7-2 | TRBD1 | CASSFRQGMDSKYEQFF | TGTGCCAGCAGCTTCCGACAGGGGATGGATTCAAAATATGAGCAGTTCTTC
NA | TRBJ1-6 | TRBV4-3 | NA | CASSQGPDGGNSPLHF | TGCGCCAGCAGCCAAGGCCCTGACGGAGGGAATTCACCCCTCCACTTT
few | TRBJ2-1 | TRBV10-1 | NA | CASSPQGSEQFF | TGCGCCAGCAGCCCTCAGGGCAGTGAGCAGTTCTTC
NA | TRBJ1-1 | TRBV5-8 | NA | CASSLNRVGTEAFF | TGTGCCAGCAGCTTAAACAGGGTTGGCACTGAAGCTTTCTTT
once | TRBJ2-2 | TRBV11-2 | NA | CASSLYRDTGELFF | TGTGCCAGCAGCTTGTACAGGGACACCGGGGAGCTGTTTTTT
few | TRBJ1-2 | TRBV9 | NA | CASSVEADLYGYTF | TGTGCCAGCAGCGTAGAAGCAGACCTGTATGGCTACACCTTC
NA | TRBJ2-7 | TRBV18 | TRBD1 | CASSPRRTGSYEQYF | TGTGCCAGCTCACCACGCCGGACAGGCTCCTACGAGCAGTACTTC
few | TRBJ1-2 | TRBV27 | NA | CASSRGGNYGYTF | TGTGCCAGCAGCCGGGGGGGGAACTATGGCTACACCTTC
NA | TRBJ1-5 | TRBV5-1 | TRBD1 | CASSLGTGTNQPQHF | TGCGCCAGCAGCTTGGGGACAGGGACAAATCAGCCCCAGCATTTT
NA | TRBJ1-1 | TRBV2 | NA | CASSDGMNTEAFF | TGTGCCAGCAGTGACGGGATGAACACTGAAGCTTTCTTT
NA | TRBJ1-1 | TRBV11-2 | TRBD1 | CASRITGAGDTEAFF | TGTGCCAGCAGAATAACAGGGGCGGGGGACACTGAAGCTTTCTTT
NA | TRBJ2-7 | TRBV27 | TRBD1 | CASSFLGQGAYEQYF | TGTGCCAGCAGTTTTTTGGGACAGGGTGCCTACGAGCAGTACTTC
NA | TRBJ2-5 | TRBV9 | TRBD2 | CASSVVRGGRETQYF | TGTGCCAGCAGCGTAGTGCGGGGGGGCCGAGAGACCCAGTACTTC
NA | TRBJ1-2 | TRBV2 | NA | CASSEVRAFGYGYTF | TGTGCCAGCAGTGAAGTACGAGCGTTTGGATATGGCTACACCTTC
NA | TRBJ1-2 | TRBV4-1 | NA | CASSQEGLYYGYTF | TGCGCCAGCAGCCAGGAGGGTCTTTACTATGGCTACACCTTC
NA | TRBJ2-3 | TRBV5-4 | NA | CASTRSPLSGTDTQYF | TGTGCCAGCACCCGGAGCCCACTTAGTGGCACAGATACGCAGTATTTT
NA | TRBJ2-5 | TRBV19 | NA | CASSITGPQETQYF | TGTGCCAGTAGTATAACAGGGCCCCAAGAGACCCAGTACTTC
NA | TRBJ2-2 | TRBV19 | TRBD1 | CASSILGGSTGELFF | TGTGCCAGTAGTATTTTAGGGGGCAGCACCGGGGAGCTGTTTTTT
NA | TRBJ2-7 | TRBV10-3 | NA | CAISEAGYEQYF | TGTGCCATCAGTGAGGCGGGCTACGAGCAGTACTTC
once | TRBJ2-6 | TRBV5-1 | NA | CASSWTPLSSGANVLTF | TGCGCCAGCAGCTGGACACCTCTGAGCTCTGGGGCCAACGTCCTGACTTTC
NA | TRBJ2-7 | TRBV5-4 | TRBD1 | CASSKGDRGDEQYF | TGTGCCAGCAGCAAGGGGGACAGGGGGGACGAGCAGTACTTC
NA | TRBJ2-1 | TRBV5-8 | NA | CASSLDVRDNEQFF | TGTGCCAGCAGCTTGGACGTCAGGGACAATGAGCAGTTCTTC
once | TRBJ1-1 | TRBV19 | NA | CASSRPRVGIKIPEAFF | TGTGCCAGTAGTAGACCCAGGGTAGGAATCAAGATCCCTGAAGCTTTCTTT
NA | TRBJ1-5 | TRBV2 | NA | CASSEGLGSNQPQHF | TGTGCCAGCAGTGAGGGGTTGGGGAGCAATCAGCCCCAGCATTTT
NA | TRBJ2-4 | TRBV7-2 | TRBD2 | CASSWGASGGAGNIQYF | TGTGCCAGCAGCTGGGGAGCTAGCGGGGGGGCGGGAAACATTCAGTACTTC
NA | TRBJ1-5 | TRBV5-4 | TRBD1 | CASSLAGQGPNQPQHF | TGTGCCAGCAGCTTGGCGGGACAGGGCCCGAATCAGCCCCAGCATTTT
NA | TRBJ2-2 | TRBV27 | NA | CASSLSRHGELFF | TGTGCCAGCAGTTTAAGCCGACACGGGGAGCTGTTTTTT
NA | TRBJ2-1 | TRBV15 | TRBD2 | CATSRTSGGPNNEQFF | TGTGCCACCAGCAGAACTAGCGGGGGGCCCAACAATGAGCAGTTCTTC
once | TRBJ2-5 | TRBV7-6 | NA | CASSPLTSGGETQYF | TGTGCCAGCAGCCCCCTAACCTCCGGTGGGGAGACCCAGTACTTC
NA | TRBJ2-1 | TRBV5-1 | TRBD2 | CASSATTSGGTHEQFF | TGCGCCAGCAGCGCGACGACTAGCGGGGGTACACATGAGCAGTTCTTC
once | TRBJ2-5 | TRBV11-2 | TRBD1 | CASSLVRQGETQYF | TGTGCCAGCAGCTTAGTAAGACAGGGAGAGACCCAGTACTTC
NA | TRBJ2-1 | TRBV5-1 | TRBD1 | CASSLGQGSVNEQFF | TGCGCCAGCAGCTTGGGACAGGGATCCGTCAATGAGCAGTTCTTC
few | TRBJ1-5 | TRBV10-3 | TRBD1 | CAIRGQNNQPQHF | TGTGCCATCAGGGGACAGAACAATCAGCCCCAGCATTTT
NA | TRBJ2-5 | TRBV5-8 | NA | CASSFIQETQYF | TGTGCCAGCAGCTTCATCCAAGAGACCCAGTACTTC
NA | TRBJ1-2 | TRBV11-2 | TRBD1 | CASSNRDRGPGGYTF | TGTGCCAGCAGCAACCGGGACAGGGGCCCTGGGGGCTACACCTTC
NA | TRBJ2-5 | TRBV7-2 | NA | CASSLARGVKTQYF | TGTGCCAGCAGCTTAGCGCGAGGGGTTAAGACCCAGTACTTC